What follows are 17 T cell receptor beta chains derived from one specimen sequenced in a study of cytomegalovirus exposure and HLA in healthy donors. 60 Vbeta and 13 Jbeta primers were used in PCR. The table came from immunoSEQ multiplex PCR; TCRdb's copy has only in-frame clones and leaves some out. Of about 73,000 clones listed, 60% to 85% are singletons. Sequencing was done on a sample of PBMCs. Receptor source: a man in his 70s in good health and CMV-seronegative.

The chain joins TRBV4-3 to TRBJ2-3; 9 bases fit TRBD2. The CDR3 runs to 17 residues. Germline V CDR1 and CDR2: LGHNA, YSLEER. J was trimmed by 3 bases and V by 0 bases; bases with no gene match: 7. CDR3 sequence: CASSQESSGSLTDTQYF. The CDR3 bases are TGCGCCAGCAGCCAAGAAAGTAGCGGGAGTTTAACAGATACGCAGTATTTT.

The chain links TRBV4-3 to TRBJ2-5, with 13 bases lining up with TRBD2. The end of the DNA aligns better with TRBJ2-7, so the J call may be wrong. Germline V CDR1 and CDR2: LGHNA, YSLEER. This CDR3 contains 17 residues. The CDR3 bases are TGCGCCAGCAGCCAGGGGGGACTAGCGGGAATTACCTACGAGCAGTACTTC. It is translated as CASSQGGLAGITYEQYF.

This chain connects TRBV6-4 to TRBJ1-2; 10 bases agree with TRBD1. Germline CDR1 is MRHNA and CDR2 is SNTAGT. CDR3 length equals 15 residues. Losses at the gene ends were 6 bases for V and 4 bases for J; bases not matched to a gene: 8. In nucleotides, the CDR3 is TGTGCCAGCAGCCCCGGGACAGGGGACCCCTATGGCTACACCTTC. It translates to CASSPGTGDPYGYTF.

The V call is TRBV14, the J call TRBJ2-5; 9 positions match TRBD2. CDR1 SGHDN and CDR2 FVKESK come from the germline V gene. The V and J ends lost 4 bases and 2 bases, in that order; junction bases with no gene match: 5. CDR3 size: 15 residues. CDR3 loop: CASSPEAGGQETQYF. The CDR3 region has the DNA TGTGCCAGCAGCCCGGAAGCGGGGGGACAAGAGACCCAGTACTTC. Full variable domain (missing parts from reference TRBV14 and TRBJ2-5): EAGVTQFPSHSVIEKGQTVTLRCDPISGHDNLYWYRRVMGKEIKFLLHFVKESKQDESGMPNNRFLAERTGGTYSTLKVQPAELEDSGVYFCASSPEAGGQETQYFGPGTRLLVL.

The chain joins TRBV4-1 to TRBJ1-6, with D unclear. Germline CDR1 and CDR2: MGHRA and YSYEKL. The length of the CDR3 is 16 residues. The ends were cut back, 4 bases at V and 0 bases at J, with 10 bases in the middle. CDR3 nucleotides: TGCGCCAGCAGCCTCGGAGGGAGCTCCTATAATTCACCCCTCCACTTT. This gives the protein CASSLGGSSYNSPLHF.

The chain joins TRBV5-5 to TRBJ2-2, with D possibly matching TRBD1 (5 bases). The V gene lost 2 bases and the J gene lost 4 bases, with 12 bases spanning the gap. Looked up from germline, CDR1 is SGHKS and CDR2 is YYEKEE (reference sequence). This CDR3 region has 15 residues. CDR3 DNA: TGTGCCAGCAGCTTTGGGGCGACAACCACCGGGGAGCTGTTTTTT. Translated: CASSFGATTTGELFF.

The V and J genes are TRBV7-2 and TRBJ2-1, with D possibly matching TRBD1 (5 bases). V lost 4 bases and J 9 bases, leaving 16 bases between the germline ends. The CDR3 loop spans 14 amino acids. Germline loops: CDR1 SGHTA, CDR2 FQGNSA. The DNA for the CDR3 is TGTGCCAGCAGCTCGGCCCCGACCCAGGGTGAGCAGTTCTTC. It codes for CASSSAPTQGEQFF.

This clone was observed a few times. This chain links TRBV4-1 with TRBJ1-4; 8 nucleotides line up with TRBD1. This CDR3 comprises 15 residues. The germline CDR1 and CDR2 sequences are MGHRA and YSYEKL. V lost 4 bases and J lost 3; bases outside the gene matches: 4. In DNA, the CDR3 is TGCGCCAGCAGCCCTCAGGGGGCTCCTAATGAAAAACTGTTTTTT. It yields the protein CASSPQGAPNEKLFF.

The genes are TRBV7-2 and TRBJ2-1; 8 nucleotides agree with TRBD2. From germline, CDR1 is SGHTA and CDR2 FQGNSA. With V trimmed by 3 bases and J by 7 bases, 11 bases remained unmatched. This CDR3 contains 16 residues. CDR3 sequence: CASSFPGRAVGNEQFF. CDR3 coding DNA: TGTGCCAGCAGCTTTCCCGGGAGGGCCGTGGGAAATGAGCAGTTCTTC. Full variable domain (remainder filled in from reference TRBV7-2 and TRBJ2-1): GAGVSQSPSNKVTEKGKDVELRCDPISGHTALYWYRQSLGQGLEFLIYFQGNSAPDKSGLPSDRFSAERTGGSVSTLTIQRTQQEDSAVYLCASSFPGRAVGNEQFFGPGTRLTVL.

The genes are TRBV29-1 and TRBJ2-3, with D perhaps TRBD2 (6 bases). The CDR3 length is 10 residues. Germline V gene sequence: CDR1 SQVTM, CDR2 ANQGSEA. The CDR3 region is CGGVGDTQYF. In nucleotides, the CDR3 is TGCGGAGGGGTGGGAGATACGCAGTATTTT.

The gene calls are TRBV7-2 and TRBJ1-5; 7 nucleotides align to TRBD1. The germline V gene has CDR1 SGHTA and CDR2 FQGNSA. This CDR3 is built from 18 residues. V lost 5 bases, J lost 0 bases, and 13 bases stayed unmatched. As DNA, the CDR3 is TGTGCCAGCAGCATCCGGGACAGATTGGACCATAGCAATCAGCCCCAGCATTTT. The encoded protein is CASSIRDRLDHSNQPQHF.

This chain joins TRBV28 and TRBJ2-2; the D gene is possibly TRBD1 (5 bases). The CDR3 sequence is 13 residues long. Trimming stripped 3 bases from V and 6 bases from J, with 8 bases between. CDR1 and CDR2 (germline): MDHEN, SYDVKM. This chain's CDR3 is CASSLKGSGELFF. CDR3 nucleotides: TGTGCCAGCAGTTTGAAGGGGTCCGGGGAGCTGTTTTTT.

This clone was counted only a few times. V gene TRBV9 combines with J gene TRBJ1-2; 9 bases are shared with TRBD1. V shed 4 bases, J shed 5 bases, and the junction held 9 bases outside the gene matches. Germline loops: CDR1 SGDLS, CDR2 YYNGEE. This CDR3 is built from 15 residues. The CDR3 region has the DNA TGTGCCAGCAGCCCCGGGACAGGGAGGGGGTATGGCTACACCTTC. This codes for CASSPGTGRGYGYTF.

This rearrangement joins TRBV7-9 to TRBJ2-2; TRBD1 matches 7 bases. The CDR3 totals 19 residues. V lost 4 bases, J lost 0 bases, and 14 bases stayed unmatched. Per the germline V gene, CDR1 is SEHNR and CDR2 is FQNEAQ (reference sequence). The CDR3 DNA follows: TGTGCCAGCAGCTCCCTGGGGGTGACAGGGACCTCGAACACCGGGGAGCTGTTTTTT. Residues: CASSSLGVTGTSNTGELFF. Full variable domain (remainder filled in from reference TRBV7-9 and TRBJ2-2): DTGVSQNPRHKITKRGQNVTFRCDPISEHNRLYWYRQTLGQGPEFLTYFQNEAQLEKSRLLSDRFSAERPKGSFSTLEIQRTEQGDSAMYLCASSSLGVTGTSNTGELFFGEGSRLTVL.

The rearrangement joins TRBV28 to TRBJ2-1, with TRBD1 identical over 11 bases. CDR1 and CDR2 from the germline V gene are MDHEN and SYDVKM. V was clipped by 4 bases and J by 8 bases; unmatched bases: 10. This CDR3 region has 16 residues. The CDR3 sequence: CASSSPGQGGVDEQFF. CDR3 coding DNA: TGTGCCAGCAGTTCTCCGGGACAGGGGGGTGTGGATGAGCAGTTCTTC. Complete variable domain (other parts from reference TRBV28 and TRBJ2-1): DVKVTQSSRYLVKRTGEKVFLECVQDMDHENMFWYRQDPGLGLRLIYFSYDVKMKEKGDIPEGYSVSREKKERFSLILESASTNQTSMYLCASSSPGQGGVDEQFFGPGTRLTVL.

The rearrangement links TRBV7-2 to TRBJ2-5; 8 nucleotides match TRBD2. Trimming took 0 bases from V and 5 from J; bases not matched to a gene: 5. The CDR3 sequence is 15 residues long. Per the germline V gene, CDR1 is SGHTA and CDR2 is FQGNSA. CDR3 in amino acids: CASSLALAEVETQYF. CDR3 nucleotide sequence: TGTGCCAGCAGCTTAGCACTAGCGGAGGTGGAGACCCAGTACTTC.

The chain couples TRBV7-9 to TRBJ2-7; 8 nucleotides agree with TRBD1. The V gene end was trimmed by 4 bases and the J gene end by 4 bases; junction bases not matched to a gene: 6. The CDR3 is 14 amino acids. The germline gives CDR1 SEHNR, CDR2 FQNEAQ (reference sequence). DNA for the CDR3: TGTGCCAGCAGCTCGGGACAGGTGAGGTACGAGCAGTACTTC. It specifies CASSSGQVRYEQYF.